The 21 T cell receptor beta chains below were found in one sample sequenced in a study of a mutant IDH1 vaccine in newly diagnosed glioma. TCRdb's copy holds only in-frame clones and misses some; the assay was immunoSEQ multiplex PCR. The table has some 95,000 clones, over 75% seen once. The time point is: baseline, week 1 (first vaccination visit). The treatment: pre-vaccination baseline after standard-of-care therapy. The starting material was PBMCs, obtained from a glioma patient treated with radiotherapy, temozolomide or both. The receptors originated from a man aged 40-50 years with glioma.

CDR3: CASSLGRVGELFF. The CDR3 nucleotides are TGTGCCAGCAGCCTCGGAAGGGTCGGGGAGCTGTTTTTT. The gene calls are TRBV7-3 and TRBJ2-2; D not certain. V lost 5 bases and J lost 7, with 11 bases in between. The CDR3 has 13 residues. Germline assignment: CDR1 SGHTA and CDR2 FQGTGA.

The V and J genes are TRBV6-1 and TRBJ2-1, with TRBD2 matching over 7 bases. Trimming at V came to 2 bases and at J to 7 bases, leaving 8 bases not matched to a gene. Looked up from germline, CDR1 is MNHNS and CDR2 is SASEGT. The CDR3 spans 15 residues. In DNA, the CDR3 is TGTGCCAGCAGTGAATCTGGCGGGAGTCTGAATGAGCAGTTCTTC. It specifies CASSESGGSLNEQFF.

There are a few counts of this clone. This rearrangement joins TRBV16 to TRBJ2-7; a possible D gene is TRBD1 (5 bases). Germline values: CDR1 KGHSY, CDR2 FQNENV. Trimming took 4 bases from V and 4 from J, leaving 11 bases between them. This CDR3 spans 13 amino acids. CDR3 DNA sequence: TGTGCCAGCAGCCCTCGACAGAGTTACGAGCAGTACTTC. This codes for CASSPRQSYEQYF.

The gene calls are TRBV7-2 and TRBJ2-3; no clear D gene. In germline, CDR1 is SGHTA, CDR2 FQGNSA. This CDR3 spans 11 amino acids. Between the trimmed V and J ends, which lost 3 bases and 6 bases, there was a span of 4 bases. The CDR3 here is CASSFGDTQYF. CDR3 nucleotides: TGTGCCAGCAGCTTTGGCGATACGCAGTATTTT.

The rearrangement uses TRBV6-5 and TRBJ1-2; possibly TRBD1 for D (6 bases). Germline CDR1 is MNHEY and CDR2 is SVGAGI. This CDR3 has 12 residues. Trimming took 6 bases from V and 9 from J, leaving 14 bases between them. DNA of the CDR3: TGTGCCAGCAGATCCCCGACAGGTCGCTACACCTTC. It encodes CASRSPTGRYTF.

Worth noting for this clone: An end of the junction differs from the germline gene, which may be a read error. V is TRBV7-7 and J is TRBJ2-2, with 12 bases identical to TRBD2. Germline loops: CDR1 SSHAT, CDR2 FNYEAQ (reference sequence). The CDR3 covers 15 residues. The DNA for the CDR3 is TGTGCTAGCAGCCCTAGCGGGGGGGAGTCCGGGGAGCTGTTTTTT. This gives the protein CASSPSGGESGELFF.

The chain has TRBV28 and TRBJ2-7; 11 nucleotides align to TRBD2. The CDR3 sequence is 16 residues long. J lost 6 bases, V lost 6 bases, and 13 bases had no gene match. Germline V gene data show CDR1 as MDHEN and CDR2 as SYDVKM. CDR3 DNA sequence: TGTGCCAGCAGACCCGAGGGAACTAGCGGGAGAACCGAGCAGTACTTC. Its protein is CASRPEGTSGRTEQYF.

The chain carries TRBV5-4 and TRBJ2-7; weak D call: TRBD1 (6 bases). The CDR3 contains 14 residues. CDR1 SGHNT and CDR2 YYREEE come from the germline V gene (reference sequence). V lost 0 bases and J 2 bases, leaving 9 bases between the germline ends. The CDR3, as DNA: TGTGCCAGCAGCTTGGTACAGGGCCCCTACGAGCAGTACTTC. This codes for CASSLVQGPYEQYF.

The rearrangement uses TRBV5-4 and TRBJ2-7, with TRBD2 as a possible D gene (5 bases). The CDR3 is made up of 15 amino acids. V gave up 4 bases and J gave up 3 bases, with 17 bases separating them. Germline CDR1 SGHNT, CDR2 YYREEE (reference sequence). CDR3 sequence reads: CASSPGLGESYEQYF. The CDR3 coding sequence is TGTGCCAGCAGCCCCGGACTGGGAGAAAGCTACGAGCAGTACTTC.

The V and J genes are TRBV19 and TRBJ1-2, with 8 nucleotides matching TRBD1. CDR3 size: 15 residues. From germline, CDR1 is LNHDA and CDR2 SQIVND (reference sequence). The V segment lost 6 bases and the J segment 7 bases; nucleotides outside the gene matches: 13. The CDR3 coding sequence is TGTGCCAGTAGGGTACAGGGGGTGAAACTCGGTGGCTACACCTTC. The encoded protein is CASRVQGVKLGGYTF.

The chain has TRBV6-1 and TRBJ2-7, with a tentative D call TRBD2 (6 bases). The CDR3 has 12 residues. Germline assignment: CDR1 MNHNS and CDR2 SASEGT. Trimming removed 8 bases from V and 1 base from J, with 9 bases in between. CDR3 coding DNA: TGTGCCAGCGCGGGGACTTCCTACGAGCAGTACTTC. This codes for CASAGTSYEQYF.

In its sample, this clone was seen a few times. The sample holds other DNA sequences that translate to the same CDR3. The V and J genes are TRBV5-8 and TRBJ1-2; the D is unclear. This CDR3 is 12 amino acids long. With 0 bases removed from V and 4 bases from J, the gap between germline ends came to 4 bases. Germline CDR1 reads SGHTS; CDR2 reads YDEGEE. This CDR3 is CASSLEGYGYTF. Written as DNA, the CDR3 is TGTGCCAGCAGCTTGGAGGGCTATGGCTACACCTTC.

The chain combines TRBV6-5 with TRBJ2-4; D gene ambiguous. The CDR3 is 15 amino acids. Germline CDR1 MNHEY, CDR2 SVGAGI. V was clipped by 0 bases and J by 1 base, with 7 bases between them. CDR3: CASSYSSAAKNIQYF. CDR3 nucleotides: TGTGCCAGCAGTTACTCGAGTGCCGCCAAAAACATTCAGTACTTC.

The chain employs TRBV30 and TRBJ1-2, with TRBD1 matching 8 bases. Germline CDR1 GTSNPN, CDR2 SVGIG (reference sequence). CDR3 length: 13 amino acids. Trimming removed 3 bases from V and 7 bases from J; junction bases left unmatched: 7. CDR3 region: CAWRPQGAGGYTF. In DNA form, the CDR3 reads TGTGCCTGGAGACCCCAGGGGGCAGGTGGCTACACCTTC.

The V and J genes are TRBV9 and TRBJ2-3, with a weak D call TRBD2 (6 bases). Deletions cut 4 bases from V and 0 bases from J, with 15 bases between. Looked up from germline, CDR1 is SGDLS and CDR2 is YYNGEE. This CDR3 comprises 16 residues. The CDR3 loop reads CASSPSPGTSTDTQYF. The CDR3 bases are TGTGCCAGCAGCCCAAGTCCCGGGACTAGCACAGATACGCAGTATTTT.

The CDR3 sequence is CASSPRDRATGYTF. DNA of the CDR3: TGTGCCAGCAGCCCCCGGGACAGGGCGACCGGCTACACCTTC. J is TRBJ1-2 and V is TRBV14; 9 bases are shared with TRBD1. The CDR3 has 14 residues. The J segment lost 8 bases and the V segment lost 4 bases, leaving 8 bases of the junction unmatched. The germline V gene has CDR1 SGHDN and CDR2 FVKESK. The whole variable domain, remainder taken from reference TRBV14 and TRBJ1-2, is EAGVTQFPSHSVIEKGQTVTLRCDPISGHDNLYWYRRVMGKEIKFLLHFVKESKQDESGMPNNRFLAERTGGTYSTLKVQPAELEDSGVYFCASSPRDRATGYTFGSGTRLTVV.

The chain links TRBV19 to TRBJ2-1, with 9 bases matching TRBD2. J gave up 6 bases and V 0 bases, and 9 bases lay outside the gene matches. This CDR3 has 17 residues. CDR1 LNHDA and CDR2 SQIVND come from the germline V gene (reference sequence). CDR3 in DNA: TGTGCCAGTAGTATAGATTCGGAACTAGCGGGTGCCAATGAGCAGTTCTTC. Translating it yields CASSIDSELAGANEQFF.

This clone was counted a few times. The chain combines TRBV4-2 with TRBJ1-4; 7 bases fit TRBD1. The CDR3 is 17 amino acids. Germline CDR1 and CDR2: LGHNA and YNFKEQ. Trimming took 0 bases from V and 1 from J; bases not matched to a gene: 5. CDR3 protein: CASSQDRAGGTNEKLFF. The CDR3, as DNA: TGTGCCAGCAGCCAAGATCGGGCAGGGGGAACTAATGAAAAACTGTTTTTT.

The chain employs TRBV18 and TRBJ2-7; 9 positions agree with TRBD1. V lost 4 bases to trimming and J lost 2 bases; unmatched junction nucleotides: 3. The CDR3 has 14 amino acids. Germline CDR1 and CDR2: KGHSH and LQKENI. The CDR3 sequence is CASSRGQGPYEQYF. CDR3 nucleotide sequence: TGTGCCAGCTCACGGGGACAGGGCCCCTACGAGCAGTACTTC.

This clone was observed a single time. The V gene is TRBV5-1, the J gene TRBJ2-1, with TRBD2 matching over 16 bases. Germline CDR1 and CDR2: SGHRS and YFSETQ. CDR3 length equals 17 residues. V gave up 3 bases and J gave up 11 bases; unmatched junction bases: 11. CDR3 in amino acids: CASSSVPGLAGGPKQFF. CDR3 coding DNA: TGCGCCAGCAGCTCAGTCCCGGGACTAGCGGGAGGGCCTAAGCAGTTCTTC.

The CDR3: CASSLRGQTQYF. DNA for the CDR3: TGTGCCAGCAGCTTACGGGGCCAGACCCAGTACTTC. The genes are TRBV7-2 and TRBJ2-5, with D tentatively TRBD1 or TRBD2 (5 bases each). V was clipped by 2 bases and J by 6 bases, with 7 bases between them. The CDR3 contains 12 residues. Germline V gene data show CDR1 as SGHTA and CDR2 as FQGNSA.